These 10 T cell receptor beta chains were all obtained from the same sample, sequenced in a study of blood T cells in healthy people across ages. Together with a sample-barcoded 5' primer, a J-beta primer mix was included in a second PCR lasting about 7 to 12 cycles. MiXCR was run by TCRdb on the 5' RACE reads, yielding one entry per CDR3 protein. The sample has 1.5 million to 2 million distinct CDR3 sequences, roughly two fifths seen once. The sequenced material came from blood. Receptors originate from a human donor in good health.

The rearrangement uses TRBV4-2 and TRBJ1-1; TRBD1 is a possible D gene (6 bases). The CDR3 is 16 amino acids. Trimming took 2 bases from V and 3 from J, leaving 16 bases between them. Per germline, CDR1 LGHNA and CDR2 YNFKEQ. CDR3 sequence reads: CASSQRRGGEDTEAFF. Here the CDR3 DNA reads TGTGCCAGCAGCCAACGAAGAGGGGGGGAGGACACTGAAGCTTTCTTT.

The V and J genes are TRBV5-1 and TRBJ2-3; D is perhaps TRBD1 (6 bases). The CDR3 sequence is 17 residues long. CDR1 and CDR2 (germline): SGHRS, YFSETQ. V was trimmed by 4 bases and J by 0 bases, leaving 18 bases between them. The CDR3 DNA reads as TGCGCCAGCAGCCCCACACGACAGGCCTTTAGCACAGATACGCAGTATTTT. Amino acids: CASSPTRQAFSTDTQYF.

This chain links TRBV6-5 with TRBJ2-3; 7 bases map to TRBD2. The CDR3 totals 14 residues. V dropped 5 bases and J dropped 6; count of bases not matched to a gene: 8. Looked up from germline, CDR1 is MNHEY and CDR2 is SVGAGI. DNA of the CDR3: TGTGCCAGCAGTCTACGACTAGCTTCGGATACGCAGTATTTT. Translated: CASSLRLASDTQYF.

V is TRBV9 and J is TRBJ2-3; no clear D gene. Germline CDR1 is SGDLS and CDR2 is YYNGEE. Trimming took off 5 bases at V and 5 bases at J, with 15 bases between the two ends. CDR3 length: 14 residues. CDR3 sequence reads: CASRETLIGDTQYF. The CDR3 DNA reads TGTGCCAGCAGGGAAACCCTCATAGGAGATACGCAGTATTTT.

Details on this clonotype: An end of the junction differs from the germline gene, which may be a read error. The CDR3 sequence is CDSLFERNTGELFF. The CDR3 DNA is TGTGACAGCCTCTTTGAAAGGAACACCGGGGAGCTGTTTTTT. The chain links TRBV7-2 to TRBJ2-2; D not certain. Per the germline V gene, CDR1 is SGHTA and CDR2 is FQGNSA. The CDR3 has 14 residues.

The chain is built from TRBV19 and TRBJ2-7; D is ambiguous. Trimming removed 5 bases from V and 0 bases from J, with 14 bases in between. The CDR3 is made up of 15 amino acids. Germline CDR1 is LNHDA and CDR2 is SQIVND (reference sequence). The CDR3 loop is CASSRSRPSSYEQYF. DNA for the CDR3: TGTGCCAGTAGTCGATCTCGGCCAAGCTCCTACGAGCAGTACTTC.

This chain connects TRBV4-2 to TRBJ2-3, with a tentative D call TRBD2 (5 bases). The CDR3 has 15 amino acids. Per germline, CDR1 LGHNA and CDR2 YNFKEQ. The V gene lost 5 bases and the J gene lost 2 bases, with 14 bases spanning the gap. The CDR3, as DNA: TGTGCCAGCAGCTCCTCGCAAGCGGTCACAGATACGCAGTATTTT. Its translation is CASSSSQAVTDTQYF.

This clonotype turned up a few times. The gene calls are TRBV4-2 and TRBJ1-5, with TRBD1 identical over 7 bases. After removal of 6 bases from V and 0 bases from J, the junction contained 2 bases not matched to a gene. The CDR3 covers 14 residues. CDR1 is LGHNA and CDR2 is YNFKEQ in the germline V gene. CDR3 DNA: TGTGCCAGCAGGGGGGACAGTAGCAATCAGCCCCAGCATTTT. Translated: CASRGDSSNQPQHF.

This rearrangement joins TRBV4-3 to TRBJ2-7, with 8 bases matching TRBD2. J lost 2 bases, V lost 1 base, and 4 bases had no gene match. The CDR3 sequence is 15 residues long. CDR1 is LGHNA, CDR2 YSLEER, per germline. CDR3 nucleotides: TGCGCCAGCAGCCAAGGACTAGCGAAGGCCTACGAGCAGTACTTC. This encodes CASSQGLAKAYEQYF.

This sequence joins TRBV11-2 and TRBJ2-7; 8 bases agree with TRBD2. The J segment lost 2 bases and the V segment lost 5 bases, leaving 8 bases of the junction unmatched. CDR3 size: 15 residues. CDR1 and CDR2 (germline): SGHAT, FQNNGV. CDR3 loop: CASSPGPGGAYEQYF. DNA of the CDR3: TGTGCCAGCAGCCCAGGCCCGGGGGGGGCCTACGAGCAGTACTTC.